This TCR beta chain comes out of a study of OX40 agonist ivuxolimab in advanced cancers. The CDR3 is made up of 16 amino acids. Looked up from germline, CDR1 is MGHRA and CDR2 is YSYEKL. Trimming removed 0 bases from V and 4 bases from J, with 13 bases in between. TCRdb's table, derived via immunoSEQ multiplex PCR, lists solely in-frame clones and lacks some. The sample consists of around 31,000 clones, around 90% of them appearing once. This clone was seen a handful of times. This TCR was recovered from an adult with an advanced solid tumor such as melanoma, head and neck, liver or kidney cancer. The chain employs TRBV4-1 and TRBJ2-1; D is tentatively TRBD1 or TRBD2 (5 bases each). Sequencing was performed on CD4+ or CD8+ T cells sorted from blood, taken in a trial of the OX40 agonist ivuxolimab. Written as DNA, the CDR3 is TGCGCCAGCAGCCAAGATCTTGGGGGTTCTTACAATGAGCAGTTCTTC. This sequence encodes CASSQDLGGSYNEQFF.